Here is one T cell receptor beta chain with its context. This record comes from a study of blood T cell repertoires in COVID-19. Trimming took off 3 bases at V and 0 bases at J, with 11 bases between the two ends. The CDR3 contains 15 residues. Germline CDR1 KGHSH, CDR2 LQKENI. The repertoire was sequenced with immunoSEQ multiplex PCR; TCRdb's copy has only in-frame clones and lacks some. The sample contains about 110,000 clones, 70% to 90% of which appear only once. The TCR comes from a human donor in a cohort sampled during active COVID-19. The sequenced material came from peripheral blood. The rearrangement uses TRBV18 and TRBJ2-5, with D possibly TRBD2 on 5 matching bases. The CDR3 DNA reads as TGTGCCAGCTCACCCCAAGGAGCGGACCAAGAGACCCAGTACTTC. Encoded protein: CASSPQGADQETQYF. Complete variable domain (other parts from reference TRBV18 and TRBJ2-5): NAGVMQNPRHLVRRRGQEARLRCSPMKGHSHVYWYRQLPEEGLKFMVYLQKENIIDESGMPKERFSAEFPKEGPSILRIQQVVRGDSAAYFCASSPQGADQETQYFGPGTRLLVL.